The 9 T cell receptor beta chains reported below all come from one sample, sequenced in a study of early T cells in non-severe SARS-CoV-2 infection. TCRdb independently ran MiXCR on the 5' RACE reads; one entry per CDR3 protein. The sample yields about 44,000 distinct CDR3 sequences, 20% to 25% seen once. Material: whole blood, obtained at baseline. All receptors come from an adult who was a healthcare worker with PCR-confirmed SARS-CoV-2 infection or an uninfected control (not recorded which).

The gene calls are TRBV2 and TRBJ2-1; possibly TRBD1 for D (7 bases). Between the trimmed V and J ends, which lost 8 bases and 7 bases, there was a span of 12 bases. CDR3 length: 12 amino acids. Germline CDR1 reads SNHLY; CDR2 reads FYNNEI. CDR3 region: CASLEGANEQFF. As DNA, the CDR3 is TGTGCCAGCCTGGAGGGGGCGAATGAGCAGTTCTTC.

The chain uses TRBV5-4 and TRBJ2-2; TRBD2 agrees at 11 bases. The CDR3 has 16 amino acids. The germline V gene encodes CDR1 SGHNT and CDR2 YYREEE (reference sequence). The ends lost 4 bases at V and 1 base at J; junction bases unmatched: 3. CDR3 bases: TGTGCCAGCAGCGGCGGACTAGCGGGGAACACCGGGGAGCTGTTTTTT. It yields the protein CASSGGLAGNTGELFF.

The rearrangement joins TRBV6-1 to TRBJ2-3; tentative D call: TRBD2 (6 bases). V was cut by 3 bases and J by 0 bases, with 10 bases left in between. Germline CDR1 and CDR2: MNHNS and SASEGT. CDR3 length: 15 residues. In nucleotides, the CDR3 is TGTGCCAGCAGTGAGGAGGGATCCAGCACAGATACGCAGTATTTT. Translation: CASSEEGSSTDTQYF.

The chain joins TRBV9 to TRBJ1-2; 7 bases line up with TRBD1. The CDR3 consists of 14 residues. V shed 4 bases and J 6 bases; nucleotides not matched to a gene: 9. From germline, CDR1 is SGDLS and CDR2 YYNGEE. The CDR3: CASSPRQGRDGYTF. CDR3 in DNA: TGTGCCAGCAGCCCGCGACAGGGAAGAGATGGCTACACCTTC.

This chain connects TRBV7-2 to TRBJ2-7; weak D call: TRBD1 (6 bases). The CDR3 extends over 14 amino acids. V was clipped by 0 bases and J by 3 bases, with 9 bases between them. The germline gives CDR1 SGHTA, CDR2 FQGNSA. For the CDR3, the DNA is TGTGCCAGCAGCTTAGCGGGGGCCTTCTACGAGCAGTACTTC. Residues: CASSLAGAFYEQYF.

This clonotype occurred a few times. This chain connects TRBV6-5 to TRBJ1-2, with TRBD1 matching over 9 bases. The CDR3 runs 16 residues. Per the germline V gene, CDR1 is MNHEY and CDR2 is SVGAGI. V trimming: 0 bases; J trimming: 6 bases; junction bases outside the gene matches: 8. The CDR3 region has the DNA TGTGCCAGCAGTTACTCATCTGGGACAGGGTTTAATGGCTACACCTTC. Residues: CASSYSSGTGFNGYTF.

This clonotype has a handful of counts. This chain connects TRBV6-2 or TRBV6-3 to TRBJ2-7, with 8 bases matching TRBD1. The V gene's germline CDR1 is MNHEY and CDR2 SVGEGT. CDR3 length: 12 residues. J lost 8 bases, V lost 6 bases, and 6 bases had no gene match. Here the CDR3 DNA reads TGTGCCAGCAGCCGCCGACAGGGGAAGCAGTACTTC. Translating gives CASSRRQGKQYF.

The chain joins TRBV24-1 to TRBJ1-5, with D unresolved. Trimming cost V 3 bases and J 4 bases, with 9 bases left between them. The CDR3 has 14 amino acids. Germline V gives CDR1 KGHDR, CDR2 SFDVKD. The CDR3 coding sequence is TGTGCCACCAGTGATGGCGGTGGAAATCAGCCCCAGCATTTT. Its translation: CATSDGGGNQPQHF.

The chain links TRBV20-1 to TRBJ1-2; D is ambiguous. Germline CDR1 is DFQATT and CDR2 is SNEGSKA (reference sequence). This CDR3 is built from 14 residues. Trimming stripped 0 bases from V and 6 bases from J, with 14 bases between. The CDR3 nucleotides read TGCAGTGCTAGAGATCGGACCGGGCTCCATGGCTACACCTTC. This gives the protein CSARDRTGLHGYTF.